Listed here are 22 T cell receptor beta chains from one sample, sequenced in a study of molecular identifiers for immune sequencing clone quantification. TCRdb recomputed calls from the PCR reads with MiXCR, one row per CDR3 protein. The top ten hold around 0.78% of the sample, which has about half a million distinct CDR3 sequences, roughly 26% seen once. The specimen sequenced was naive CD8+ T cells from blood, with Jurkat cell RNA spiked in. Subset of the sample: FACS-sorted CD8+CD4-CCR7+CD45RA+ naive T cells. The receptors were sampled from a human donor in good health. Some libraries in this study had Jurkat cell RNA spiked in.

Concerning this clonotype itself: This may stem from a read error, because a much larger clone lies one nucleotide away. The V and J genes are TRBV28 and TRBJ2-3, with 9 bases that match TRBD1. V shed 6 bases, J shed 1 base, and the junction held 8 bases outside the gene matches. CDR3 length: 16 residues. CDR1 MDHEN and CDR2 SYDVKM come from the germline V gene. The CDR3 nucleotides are TGTGCCAGCAGCCACAGGGGGCCCAGACGCACAGATACGCAGTATTTT. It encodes CASSHRGPRRTDTQYF.

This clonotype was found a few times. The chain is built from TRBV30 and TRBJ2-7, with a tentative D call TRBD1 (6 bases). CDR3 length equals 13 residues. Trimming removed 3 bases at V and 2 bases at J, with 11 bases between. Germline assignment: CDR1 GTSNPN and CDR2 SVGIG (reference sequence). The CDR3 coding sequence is TGTGCCTGGAGAAGGGACACTACCTACGAGCAGTACTTC. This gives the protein CAWRRDTTYEQYF.

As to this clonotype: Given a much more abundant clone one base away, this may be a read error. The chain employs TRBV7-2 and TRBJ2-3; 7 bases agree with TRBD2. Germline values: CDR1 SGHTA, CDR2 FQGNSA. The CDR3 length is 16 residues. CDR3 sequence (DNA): TGTGCCAGCAGCCCGGGGGGTAGATTGAGCAAAGATACGCAGTATTTT. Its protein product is CASSPGGRLSKDTQYF.

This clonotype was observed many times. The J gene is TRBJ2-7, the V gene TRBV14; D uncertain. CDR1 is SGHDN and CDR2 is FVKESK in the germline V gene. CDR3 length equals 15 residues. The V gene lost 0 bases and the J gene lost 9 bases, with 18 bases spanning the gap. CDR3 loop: CASSQDQASPKGQYF. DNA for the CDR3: TGTGCCAGCAGCCAAGACCAGGCGTCCCCCAAGGGGCAGTACTTC.

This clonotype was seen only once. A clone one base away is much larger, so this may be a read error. The DNA of the CDR3 is TGTGCCGGCAGTACCAGACAGGGGGCTTTTTACATTCAGTACTTC. Amino acids: CAGSTRQGAFYIQYF. The rearrangement uses TRBV28 and TRBJ2-4, with 10 bases matching TRBD1. CDR1 is MDHEN, CDR2 SYDVKM, per germline. The CDR3 has 15 residues.

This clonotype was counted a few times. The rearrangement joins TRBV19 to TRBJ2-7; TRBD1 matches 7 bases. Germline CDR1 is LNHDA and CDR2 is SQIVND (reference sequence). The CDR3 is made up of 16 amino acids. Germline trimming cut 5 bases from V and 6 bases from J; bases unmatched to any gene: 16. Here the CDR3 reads CASSLTSTGFAVEQYF. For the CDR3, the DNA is TGTGCCAGTAGTCTCACCTCGACAGGGTTTGCAGTCGAGCAGTACTTC.

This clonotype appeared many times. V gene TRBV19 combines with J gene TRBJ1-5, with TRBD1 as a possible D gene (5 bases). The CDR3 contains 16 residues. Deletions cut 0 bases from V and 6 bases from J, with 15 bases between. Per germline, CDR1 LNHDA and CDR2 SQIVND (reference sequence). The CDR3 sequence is CASSIDGDLSRQPQHF. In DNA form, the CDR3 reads TGTGCCAGTAGTATAGATGGGGACCTAAGCCGTCAGCCCCAGCATTTT.

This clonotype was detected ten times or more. Written as DNA, the CDR3 is TGTGCCAGCAGCTCCCGACTAGCGGGAGATACGCAGTATTTT. This translates into CASSSRLAGDTQYF. The chain has TRBV13 and TRBJ2-3, with TRBD2 matching over 10 bases. This CDR3 has 14 amino acids. Germline-derived CDR1 and CDR2 are PRHDT and FYEKMQ (reference sequence). V shed 4 bases, J shed 5 bases, and the junction held 3 bases outside the gene matches. Supplemented by reference TRBV13 and TRBJ2-3, the full variable domain reads AAGVIQSPRHLIKEKRETATLKCYPIPRHDTVYWYQQGPGQDPQFLISFYEKMQSDKGSIPDRFSAQQFSDYHSELNMSSLELGDSALYFCASSSRLAGDTQYFGPGTRLTVL.

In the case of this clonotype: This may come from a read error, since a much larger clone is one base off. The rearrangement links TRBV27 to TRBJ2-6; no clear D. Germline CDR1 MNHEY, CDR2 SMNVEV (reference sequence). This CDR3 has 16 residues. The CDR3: CASRLLGFSGANVLTF. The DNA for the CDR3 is TGTGCCAGCAGATTATTGGGGTTCTCTGGGGCCAACGTCCTGACTTTC.

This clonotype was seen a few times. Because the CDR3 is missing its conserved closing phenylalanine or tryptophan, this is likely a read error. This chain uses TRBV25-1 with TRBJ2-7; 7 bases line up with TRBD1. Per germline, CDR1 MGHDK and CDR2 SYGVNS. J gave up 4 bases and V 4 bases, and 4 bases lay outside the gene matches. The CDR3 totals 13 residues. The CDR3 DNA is TGTGCCAGCAGTGTAGGGACAGCGTACGAGCAGTACCTC. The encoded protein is CASSVGTAYEQYL.

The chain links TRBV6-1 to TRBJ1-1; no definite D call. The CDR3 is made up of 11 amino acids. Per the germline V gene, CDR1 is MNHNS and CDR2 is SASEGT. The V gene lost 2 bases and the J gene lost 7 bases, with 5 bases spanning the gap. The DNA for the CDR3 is TGTGCCAGCAGTGAATTTTTTGAAGCTTTCTTT. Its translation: CASSEFFEAFF.

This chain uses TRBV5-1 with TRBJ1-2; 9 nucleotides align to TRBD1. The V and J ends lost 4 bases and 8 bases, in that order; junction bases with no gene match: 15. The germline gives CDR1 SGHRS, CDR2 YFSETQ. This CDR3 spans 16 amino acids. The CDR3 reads CASSAGQGKFADGYTF. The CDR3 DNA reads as TGCGCCAGCAGCGCGGGACAGGGAAAGTTTGCCGACGGCTACACCTTC.

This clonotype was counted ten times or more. DNA for the CDR3: TGTGCCAGCAGCGGCACAGGGAATCACAATCAGCCCCAGCATTTT. Its translation is CASSGTGNHNQPQHF. The rearrangement links TRBV5-6 to TRBJ1-5, with D possibly being TRBD1 (6 bases). The CDR3 covers 15 residues. CDR1 and CDR2 (germline): SGHDT, YYEEEE. V lost 4 bases, J lost 3 bases, and 14 bases lay in between.

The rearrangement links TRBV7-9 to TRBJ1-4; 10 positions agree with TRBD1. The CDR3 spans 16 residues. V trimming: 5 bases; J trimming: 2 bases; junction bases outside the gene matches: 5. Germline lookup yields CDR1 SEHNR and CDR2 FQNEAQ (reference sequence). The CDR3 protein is CASSRTGGNTNEKLFF. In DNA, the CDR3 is TGTGCCAGCAGCCGGACAGGGGGTAATACTAATGAAAAACTGTTTTTT.

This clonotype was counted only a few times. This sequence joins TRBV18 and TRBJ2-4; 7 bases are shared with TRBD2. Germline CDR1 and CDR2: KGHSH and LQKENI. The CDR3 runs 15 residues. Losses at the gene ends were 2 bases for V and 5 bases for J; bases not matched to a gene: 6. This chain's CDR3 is CASSPGNLAENIQYF. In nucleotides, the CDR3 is TGTGCCAGCTCACCAGGAAATCTAGCGGAAAACATTCAGTACTTC.

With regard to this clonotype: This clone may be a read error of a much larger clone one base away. As DNA, the CDR3 is TGTGCCAGCAGCTACACAGGGGTCGCTCATTACCTTGCAGCTTTCTTT. This codes for CASSYTGVAHYLAAFF. The rearrangement joins TRBV7-9 to TRBJ1-1, with 7 nucleotides matching TRBD1. The trim removed 4 bases at V and 10 bases at J, leaving 18 bases unmatched. Germline CDR1 and CDR2: SEHNR and FQNEAQ (reference sequence). CDR3 length equals 16 residues. Based on the CDR3 plus reference TRBV7-9 and TRBJ1-1, the full variable domain is DTGVSQNPRHKITKRGQNVTFRCDPISEHNRLYWYRQTLGQGPEFLTYFQNEAQLEKSRLLSDRFSAERPKGSFSTLEIQRTEQGDSAMYLCASSYTGVAHYLAAFFGQGTRLTVV.

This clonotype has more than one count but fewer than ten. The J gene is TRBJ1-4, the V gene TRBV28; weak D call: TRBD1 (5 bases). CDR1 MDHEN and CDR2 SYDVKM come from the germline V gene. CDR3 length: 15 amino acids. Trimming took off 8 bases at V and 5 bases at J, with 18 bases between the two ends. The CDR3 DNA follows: TGTGCCAGCTCCGAGCCGGGACTGGAAAATGAAAAACTGTTTTTT. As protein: CASSEPGLENEKLFF.

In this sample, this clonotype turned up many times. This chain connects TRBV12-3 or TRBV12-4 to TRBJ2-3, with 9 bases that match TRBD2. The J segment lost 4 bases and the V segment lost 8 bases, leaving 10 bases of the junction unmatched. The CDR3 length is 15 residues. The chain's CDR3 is CASGRGSGSADTQYF. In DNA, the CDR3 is TGTGCCAGCGGTCGAGGTAGCGGGAGTGCAGATACGCAGTATTTT.

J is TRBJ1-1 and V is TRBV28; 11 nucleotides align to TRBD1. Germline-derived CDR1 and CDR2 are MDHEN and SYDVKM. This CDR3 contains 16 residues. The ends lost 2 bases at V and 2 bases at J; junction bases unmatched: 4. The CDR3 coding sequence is TGTGCCAGCAGTTTAGGACAGGGGGCGTTAAACACTGAAGCTTTCTTT. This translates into CASSLGQGALNTEAFF.

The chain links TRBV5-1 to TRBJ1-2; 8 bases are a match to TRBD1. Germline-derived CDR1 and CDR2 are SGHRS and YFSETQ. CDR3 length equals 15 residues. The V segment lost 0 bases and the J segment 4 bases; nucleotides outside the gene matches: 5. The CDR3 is CASSLGQGLSYGYTF. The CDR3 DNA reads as TGCGCCAGCAGCTTGGGACAGGGGCTAAGCTATGGCTACACCTTC.

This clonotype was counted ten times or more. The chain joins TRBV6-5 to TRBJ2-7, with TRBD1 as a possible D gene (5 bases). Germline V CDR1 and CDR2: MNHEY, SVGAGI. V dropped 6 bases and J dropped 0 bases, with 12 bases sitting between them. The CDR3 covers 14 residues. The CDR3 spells CASRPQGSSYEQYF. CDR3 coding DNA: TGTGCCAGCAGACCCCAGGGCTCCTCCTACGAGCAGTACTTC.

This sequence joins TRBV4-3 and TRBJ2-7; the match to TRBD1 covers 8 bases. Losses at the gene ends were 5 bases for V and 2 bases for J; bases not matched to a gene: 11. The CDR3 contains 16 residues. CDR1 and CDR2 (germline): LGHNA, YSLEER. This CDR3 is CASSETGTGRAYEQYF. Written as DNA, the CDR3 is TGCGCCAGCAGCGAGACCGGGACAGGCAGGGCCTACGAGCAGTACTTC.